These 12 T cell receptor beta chains were sequenced from one sample in a study of blood T cell repertoires in COVID-19. Clones were read by immunoSEQ multiplex PCR, and TCRdb kept only the in-frame ones, dropping some. The data hold fewer than 400,000 clones, with less than 85% observed a single time. Sequences were obtained from PBMCs or T cells enriched from blood (not recorded which). The receptors shown here come from a woman aged 25 to 45 who had been exposed to COVID-19.

This clone was picked up a small number of times. The chain couples TRBV12-5 to TRBJ1-3, with D possibly TRBD1 on 6 matching bases. Germline V gene lookup returns CDR1 LGHNT and CDR2 FRNRAP. V lost 8 bases to trimming and J lost 4 bases, with 15 bases between them. The CDR3 contains 14 residues. The CDR3 DNA is TGTGCTAGTAGCCTTGAGGGGACAGGAAACACCATATATTTT. Translation: CASSLEGTGNTIYF.

The chain is built from TRBV4-1 and TRBJ2-2, with TRBD2 identical over 7 bases. Per germline, CDR1 MGHRA and CDR2 YSYEKL. The CDR3 extends over 17 amino acids. V gave up 3 bases and J gave up 3 bases; unmatched junction bases: 10. CDR3 nucleotides: TGCGCCAGCAGCCATCCCCTGGGGGGAGGGTACACCGGGGAGCTGTTTTTT. Translated: CASSHPLGGGYTGELFF.

For this clone: An end of the junction differs from the germline gene, which may be a read error. This sequence joins TRBV7-7 and TRBJ2-1, with TRBD1 matching over 9 bases. The CDR3 loop spans 15 amino acids. Germline V gives CDR1 SSHAT, CDR2 FNYEAQ (reference sequence). For the CDR3, the DNA is TGTGCTAGCAGTTTGGGACAGGGTGGCTACAATGAGCAGTTCTTC. Translating gives CASSLGQGGYNEQFF.

The rearrangement joins TRBV7-2 to TRBJ2-7; tentative D call: TRBD1 (5 bases). Germline assignment: CDR1 SGHTA and CDR2 FQGNSA. Deletions cut 6 bases from V and 2 bases from J, with 14 bases between. This CDR3 comprises 14 residues. This chain's CDR3 is CASSSRPGTYEQYF. The CDR3 region has the DNA TGTGCCAGCAGTTCGAGGCCAGGGACCTACGAGCAGTACTTC.

The J gene is TRBJ1-1, the V gene TRBV28, with D unclear. This CDR3 spans 13 amino acids. V was cut by 3 bases and J by 6 bases, with 11 bases left in between. Germline V gene lookup returns CDR1 MDHEN and CDR2 SYDVKM. DNA of the CDR3: TGTGCCAGCAGTTTGAGCCCCGTCCCTGAAGCTTTCTTT. It encodes CASSLSPVPEAFF.

This clone was seen more than once but under ten times. J is TRBJ1-2 and V is TRBV2, with TRBD1 identical over 9 bases. Per the germline V gene, CDR1 is SNHLY and CDR2 is FYNNEI. The V segment lost 6 bases and the J segment 3 bases; nucleotides outside the gene matches: 11. This CDR3 spans 16 amino acids. CDR3 in amino acids: CASRDTGGRSYYGYTF. The CDR3 DNA sequence: TGTGCCAGCAGAGATACAGGGGGCCGGTCTTACTATGGCTACACCTTC.

The chain links TRBV24-1 to TRBJ2-7; TRBD1 is a possible D gene (5 bases). CDR3 length equals 15 residues. With 4 bases removed from V and 5 bases from J, the gap between germline ends came to 17 bases. Germline lookup yields CDR1 KGHDR and CDR2 SFDVKD. CDR3 in DNA: TGTGCCACCAGTGACCCGACAGCCCGAAAGGACGAGCAGTACTTC. Its translation: CATSDPTARKDEQYF.

V and J are TRBV19 and TRBJ2-2; a possible D gene is TRBD2 (5 bases). Germline V CDR1 and CDR2: LNHDA, SQIVND (reference sequence). The V and J ends lost 0 bases and 12 bases respectively, with 23 bases between them. This CDR3 region has 17 residues. The CDR3 DNA reads TGTGCCAGTAGTATAGATCCGAGGGCCCCCCCCACGGCCAAGCTGTTTTTT. Protein sequence: CASSIDPRAPPTAKLFF.

J is TRBJ2-7 and V is TRBV5-4, with 7 bases that match TRBD2. The CDR3 runs 14 residues. The V gene end was trimmed by 4 bases and the J gene end by 0 bases; junction bases not matched to a gene: 4. CDR1 SGHNT and CDR2 YYREEE come from the germline V gene (reference sequence). CDR3 loop: CASSHRDYSYEQYF. The CDR3, as DNA: TGTGCCAGCAGCCACCGGGACTACTCCTACGAGCAGTACTTC.

The V call is TRBV19, the J call TRBJ2-7; no definite D call. This CDR3 is built from 13 residues. The germline CDR1 and CDR2 sequences are LNHDA and SQIVND (reference sequence). The V gene lost 4 bases and the J gene lost 4 bases, with 11 bases spanning the gap. CDR3 region: CASSTYSRYEQYF. CDR3 nucleotide sequence: TGTGCCAGTAGTACGTATTCGCGTTACGAGCAGTACTTC.

The chain carries TRBV4-3 and TRBJ2-1; D remains unclear. The CDR3 runs 15 residues. Looked up from germline, CDR1 is LGHNA and CDR2 is YSLEER. V lost 0 bases and J lost 5, with 11 bases in between. The CDR3 region is CASSQDVARNNEQFF. The CDR3 DNA reads as TGCGCCAGCAGCCAAGACGTAGCCCGGAACAATGAGCAGTTCTTC.

The V gene is TRBV7-2, the J gene TRBJ2-7; TRBD1 aligns across 7 bases. J was trimmed by 2 bases and V by 6 bases; bases with no gene match: 7. Germline V lookup: CDR1 SGHTA, CDR2 FQGNSA. The length of the CDR3 is 14 residues. Here the CDR3 reads CASRFGQEAYEQYF. The CDR3 DNA is TGTGCCAGCAGGTTTGGACAGGAAGCCTACGAGCAGTACTTC. The complete variable domain, with remaining parts taken from reference TRBV7-2 and TRBJ2-7, reads GAGVSQSPSNKVTEKGKDVELRCDPISGHTALYWYRQSLGQGLEFLIYFQGNSAPDKSGLPSDRFSAERTGGSVSTLTIQRTQQEDSAVYLCASRFGQEAYEQYFGPGTRLTVT.